Following are 13 T cell receptor beta chains from one sample sequenced in a study of response to subunit inactivated influenza vaccine (dated by TCRdb to the late 2010s). Library preparation employed RT-PCR. These reads were obtained on an Illumina HiSeq 2500. TCRdb reprocessed the public reads (quality trimming at Q25 with fastp, clone calling with MiXCR) and kept in-frame beta chains. Here each entry gathers all rows of one CDR3 protein and keeps the most common genes and DNA. The sample data list 700,000 to 900,000 distinct CDR3 sequences, and 20% to 25% of these were observed just once. The ten largest account for around 9.6% of the sample. This specimen consisted of PBMCs from blood, obtained 5 days after vaccination. The origin of the receptors is a man between 45 and 60 years old who received an inactivated influenza vaccine. Donor details come from another sample of the same person, matched by shared clones.

The J gene is TRBJ2-3, the V gene TRBV5-1; D possibly corresponds to TRBD1 (6 bases). The V and J ends lost 1 base and 5 bases respectively, with 14 bases between them. The CDR3 extends over 15 amino acids. The V gene's germline CDR1 is SGHRS and CDR2 YFSETQ. The CDR3 DNA reads as TGCGCCAGCAGCTTGCCCCAGGGGCCCTTAGATACGCAGTATTTT. Encoded protein: CASSLPQGPLDTQYF. The complete variable domain, with remaining parts taken from reference TRBV5-1 and TRBJ2-3, reads KAGVTQTPRYLIKTRGQQVTLSCSPISGHRSVSWYQQTPGQGLQFLFEYFSETQRNKGNFPGRFSGRQFSNSRSEMNVSTLELGDSALYLCASSLPQGPLDTQYFGPGTRLTVL.

J is TRBJ2-1 and V is TRBV7-9; 11 bases map to TRBD2. Germline V gives CDR1 SEHNR, CDR2 FQNEAQ (reference sequence). Trimming cost V 6 bases and J 8 bases; bases outside gene matches: 9. The CDR3 loop spans 15 amino acids. The CDR3 sequence is CASRRRLAGMDEQFF. The CDR3 coding sequence is TGTGCCAGCAGACGGCGACTAGCGGGAATGGATGAGCAGTTCTTC.

This clonotype was detected only a few times. The V gene is TRBV21-1, the J gene TRBJ2-7; whether TRBD1, the table's D call, matches the DNA was not checked. TRBV21-1 is recorded as a pseudogene. This CDR3 is 16 amino acids long. The CDR3 is CASSNCQGSGSYEQYF. The CDR3 nucleotides read TGTGCCAGCAGCAATTGCCAGGGCTCCGGCTCCTACGAGCAGTACTTC.

The count of this clonotype is one. V usage is TRBV2 and J usage is TRBJ2-2; D is unclear. The CDR3 has 14 residues. V lost 7 bases and J 2 bases, leaving 11 bases between the germline ends. Germline V CDR1 and CDR2: SNHLY, FYNNEI. The CDR3, as DNA: TGTGCCAGCATTGTTCGGGCTAACACCGGGGAGCTGTTTTTT. Translated, it gives CASIVRANTGELFF.

This clonotype was seen a handful of times. The CDR3 is CASSLGSDEYF. In nucleotides, the CDR3 is TGTGCCAGCAGTTTGGGTAGCGACGAGTACTTC. The chain is built from TRBV28 and TRBJ2-7; TRBD2 is a possible D gene (5 bases). Trimming removed 3 bases at V and 11 bases at J, with 11 bases between. Germline V lookup: CDR1 MDHEN, CDR2 SYDVKM. This CDR3 spans 11 amino acids.

The sample holds many counts of this clonotype. The V and J genes are TRBV12-3 or TRBV12-4 and TRBJ2-7, with 7 positions matching TRBD2. Unmatched junction bases numbered 7, after V lost 3 bases and J lost 5 bases. This CDR3 is 14 amino acids long. The CDR3 DNA reads as TGTGCCAGCAGTTTGAGGGAGGGTCGGAACGAGCAGTACTTC. Its translation is CASSLREGRNEQYF.

The rearrangement uses TRBV15 and TRBJ2-4; 9 bases are a match to TRBD1. There are 15 residues in the CDR3. Germline V lookup: CDR1 LNHNV, CDR2 YYDKDF (reference sequence). With V trimmed by 0 bases and J by 9 bases, 6 bases remained unmatched. DNA of the CDR3: TGTGCCACCAGCAGAGAACAGGGGGCCCCCAGCATTCAGTACTTC. Protein: CATSREQGAPSIQYF. The whole variable domain, filled in from reference TRBV15 and TRBJ2-4, reads DAMVIQNPRYQVTQFGKPVTLSCSQTLNHNVMYWYQQKSSQAPKLLFHYYDKDFNNEADTPDNFQSRRPNTSFCFLDIRSPGLGDTAMYLCATSREQGAPSIQYFGAGTRLSVL.

The J gene is TRBJ2-5, the V gene TRBV7-2; the D is unclear. The CDR3 loop spans 13 amino acids. Per germline, CDR1 SGHTA and CDR2 FQGNSA. V dropped 5 bases and J dropped 3 bases, with 10 bases sitting between them. The CDR3 nucleotides are TGTGCCAGCAGCCCGAGTCGGGAAGAGACCCAGTACTTC. As protein: CASSPSREETQYF.

The V call is TRBV5-5, the J call TRBJ2-1; possibly TRBD1 for D (6 bases). The CDR3 is made up of 14 amino acids. Deletions cut 4 bases from V and 6 bases from J, with 14 bases between. Germline CDR1 is SGHKS and CDR2 is YYEKEE (reference sequence). CDR3 amino acids: CASSPTETGNEQFF. In DNA form, the CDR3 reads TGTGCCAGCAGCCCCACCGAGACAGGCAATGAGCAGTTCTTC.

This clonotype was detected many times. The chain is built from TRBV20-1 and TRBJ2-2; no clear D gene. Trimming removed 0 bases at V and 0 bases at J, with 5 bases between. CDR1 is DFQATT and CDR2 is SNEGSKA in the germline V gene (reference sequence). CDR3 length equals 14 residues. The CDR3 spells CSARDSTNTGELFF. In nucleotides, the CDR3 is TGCAGTGCTAGAGACAGCACGAACACCGGGGAGCTGTTTTTT.

This clonotype showed up just a few times. The rearrangement uses TRBV5-4 and TRBJ2-7; perhaps TRBD2 as D (6 bases). V lost 4 bases and J lost 4, with 15 bases in between. Looked up from germline, CDR1 is SGHNT and CDR2 is YYREEE (reference sequence). The CDR3 consists of 14 residues. The DNA of the CDR3 is TGTGCCAGCAGCAACCGGGACGGGGGTTACGAGCAGTACTTC. This translates into CASSNRDGGYEQYF.

The chain uses TRBV7-2 and TRBJ1-5, with D uncertain. Trimming stripped 0 bases from V and 0 bases from J, with 6 bases between. The CDR3 is 15 amino acids. The germline CDR1 and CDR2 sequences are SGHTA and FQGNSA. The DNA of the CDR3 is TGTGCCAGCAGCTTAGCCGGCCCTAGCAATCAGCCCCAGCATTTT. Amino acids: CASSLAGPSNQPQHF.

This clonotype was observed a handful of times. The genes are TRBV5-1 and TRBJ2-7; D gene uncertain. With 0 bases removed from V and 2 bases from J, the gap between germline ends came to 15 bases. The germline CDR1 and CDR2 sequences are SGHRS and YFSETQ. The CDR3 spans 16 residues. The CDR3 DNA follows: TGCGCCAGCAGCTTGGGGTGGTCAACTGCGACCTACGAGCAGTACTTC. Translated: CASSLGWSTATYEQYF.